One and the same sample provided the 20 T cell receptor beta chains below, sequenced in a study of cytomegalovirus exposure and HLA in healthy donors. PCR employed 60 Vbeta and 13 Jbeta primers. Clones were read by immunoSEQ multiplex PCR, and TCRdb kept only the in-frame ones, dropping some. The sample includes about 100,000 clones, approximately 72% of them seen just once. The sample was PBMCs. These TCRs come from a man aged 40-50 years in good health and CMV-seropositive.

This chain uses TRBV2 with TRBJ2-7; 9 nucleotides match TRBD2. The CDR3 contains 13 residues. Germline CDR1 SNHLY, CDR2 FYNNEI. J was trimmed by 4 bases and V by 8 bases; bases with no gene match: 6. Here the CDR3 DNA reads TGTGCCAGCGCGGAGCGGGGGGAGTACGAGCAGTACTTC. It yields the protein CASAERGEYEQYF.

V usage is TRBV6-5 and J usage is TRBJ2-7; D is possibly TRBD1 (5 bases). The CDR3 is 15 residues long. The V gene lost 5 bases and the J gene lost 3 bases, with 17 bases spanning the gap. Germline CDR1 and CDR2: MNHEY and SVGAGI. CDR3 nucleotides: TGTGCCAGCAGTAATACAGGCACCGCAAGCTACGAGCAGTACTTC. It is translated as CASSNTGTASYEQYF.

The chain uses TRBV5-1 and TRBJ2-7, with a tentative D call TRBD1 (6 bases). Germline-derived CDR1 and CDR2 are SGHRS and YFSETQ. Trimming removed 3 bases at V and 4 bases at J, with 14 bases between. The CDR3 sequence is 14 residues long. The CDR3 region is CASSYLQGGYEQYF. CDR3 coding DNA: TGCGCCAGCAGCTACCTACAGGGTGGGTACGAGCAGTACTTC.

The V gene is TRBV19, the J gene TRBJ2-7; 8 bases line up with TRBD1. Germline trimming cut 3 bases from V and 3 bases from J; bases unmatched to any gene: 4. Germline CDR1 and CDR2: LNHDA and SQIVND (reference sequence). The CDR3 runs to 14 residues. The CDR3 sequence: CASSIATGGYEQYF. In DNA, the CDR3 is TGTGCCAGTAGTATTGCCACAGGGGGCTACGAGCAGTACTTC.

The chain has TRBV5-1 and TRBJ2-2, with TRBD2 matching over 9 bases. Germline values: CDR1 SGHRS, CDR2 YFSETQ. The CDR3 totals 16 residues. The junction had 5 bases not matched to a gene; V was cut back by 1 base and J by 4 bases. CDR3: CASSLFSGSSTGELFF. For the CDR3, the DNA is TGCGCCAGCAGCTTGTTTAGCGGGAGTTCCACCGGGGAGCTGTTTTTT.

V and J are TRBV6-1 and TRBJ2-1; perhaps TRBD1 as D (6 bases). Trimming took 5 bases from V and 7 from J, leaving 18 bases between them. From germline, CDR1 is MNHNS and CDR2 SASEGT. This CDR3 region has 15 residues. CDR3 coding DNA: TGTGCCAGCAGTCCCCGGAGACAGGCCCTAAATGAGCAGTTCTTC. This gives the protein CASSPRRQALNEQFF.

This clone was observed a single time. This chain links TRBV4-2 with TRBJ2-3; TRBD2 agrees at 12 bases. J lost 5 bases, V lost 1 base, and 7 bases had no gene match. Germline V CDR1 and CDR2: LGHNA, YNFKEQ. The CDR3 extends over 17 amino acids. CDR3: CASSQGPSGGAGDTQYF. The CDR3 region has the DNA TGTGCCAGCAGCCAAGGCCCTAGCGGGGGGGCTGGAGATACGCAGTATTTT.

The chain joins TRBV19 to TRBJ2-7; D remains unclear. The V gene lost 5 bases and the J gene lost 0 bases, with 8 bases spanning the gap. CDR1 and CDR2 (germline): LNHDA, SQIVND (reference sequence). The CDR3 totals 13 residues. Here the CDR3 reads CASSPRPSYEQYF. CDR3 sequence (DNA): TGTGCCAGTAGTCCTCGTCCCTCCTACGAGCAGTACTTC.

V gene TRBV7-9 combines with J gene TRBJ2-7, with D possibly being TRBD1 (5 bases). The germline gives CDR1 SEHNR, CDR2 FQNEAQ (reference sequence). V was clipped by 3 bases and J by 6 bases, with 12 bases between them. CDR3 length: 13 amino acids. Here the CDR3 DNA reads TGTGCCAGCAGCTTTTCAACAGGTGCCGAGCAGTACTTC. Translating gives CASSFSTGAEQYF.

This chain links TRBV11-2 with TRBJ2-5; 7 bases map to TRBD2. J lost 7 bases, V lost 7 bases, and 9 bases had no gene match. Germline CDR1 SGHAT, CDR2 FQNNGV. The CDR3 consists of 13 residues. The chain's CDR3 is CASTPWGGGTQYF. Here the CDR3 DNA reads TGTGCCAGCACCCCTTGGGGGGGAGGGACCCAGTACTTC.

V usage is TRBV19 and J usage is TRBJ1-1; TRBD1 is a possible D gene (6 bases). V lost 5 bases, J lost 3 bases, and 10 bases lay in between. The CDR3 spans 13 residues. Germline V gives CDR1 LNHDA, CDR2 SQIVND (reference sequence). The CDR3 DNA follows: TGTGCCAGTAGTGTGAACAGGGACACTGAAGCTTTCTTT. Its translation is CASSVNRDTEAFF. Combining the CDR3 with reference TRBV19 and TRBJ1-1 gives the whole variable domain DGGITQSPKYLFRKEGQNVTLSCEQNLNHDAMYWYRQDPGQGLRLIYYSQIVNDFQKGDIAEGYSVSREKKESFPLTVTSAQKNPTAFYLCASSVNRDTEAFFGQGTRLTVV.

The chain has TRBV6-6 and TRBJ1-2, with 9 bases lining up with TRBD1. Germline V gene sequence: CDR1 MNHNY, CDR2 SVGAGI (reference sequence). The CDR3 runs to 14 residues. The V gene end was trimmed by 6 bases and the J gene end by 6 bases; junction bases not matched to a gene: 8. The CDR3 sequence: CASRPGQGFDGYTF. CDR3 in DNA: TGTGCCAGCAGACCGGGACAGGGATTCGATGGCTACACCTTC.

The rearrangement uses TRBV5-1 and TRBJ2-6; D possibly corresponds to TRBD1 (6 bases). Germline CDR1 reads SGHRS; CDR2 reads YFSETQ. This CDR3 comprises 17 residues. The germline V and J ends were trimmed by 4 bases and 4 bases, with 18 bases remaining between them. CDR3 coding DNA: TGCGCCAGCAGCCCCTCACCCACAGGGTACGGGGCCAACGTCCTGACTTTC. It is translated as CASSPSPTGYGANVLTF.

The table lists this clone with a few counts. This sequence joins TRBV9 and TRBJ2-1, with 10 nucleotides matching TRBD2. The CDR3 is 16 amino acids. With 4 bases clipped from V and 3 bases from J, the junction kept 7 bases outside the gene matches. CDR1 SGDLS and CDR2 YYNGEE come from the germline V gene. CDR3 amino acids: CASSPLAGGGYNEQFF. The CDR3 nucleotides read TGTGCCAGCAGCCCCTTAGCGGGGGGCGGCTACAATGAGCAGTTCTTC.

V is TRBV4-1 and J is TRBJ2-7; maybe TRBD1 (6 bases). From germline, CDR1 is MGHRA and CDR2 YSYEKL. CDR3 length equals 15 residues. V gave up 4 bases and J gave up 2 bases, with 15 bases separating them. The CDR3: CASSPSTGIAYEQYF. For the CDR3, the DNA is TGCGCCAGCAGCCCCTCCACAGGGATTGCCTACGAGCAGTACTTC.

The V gene is TRBV19, the J gene TRBJ2-1, with 11 bases that match TRBD2. The CDR3 runs 16 residues. Germline values: CDR1 LNHDA, CDR2 SQIVND (reference sequence). V was pared by 4 bases and J by 9 bases, with 11 bases of the junction left unmatched. The CDR3 bases are TGTGCCAGTAGTACCCGGATAGCGGGGGGGCCCGGTGAGCAGTTCTTC. Translating gives CASSTRIAGGPGEQFF.

About this clone: The junction departs from the called germline gene at one end, perhaps through a read error. V gene TRBV15 combines with J gene TRBJ1-6, with 8 bases matching TRBD1. Germline CDR1 and CDR2: LNHNV and YYDKDF (reference sequence). This CDR3 is built from 13 residues. In DNA, the CDR3 is TGTGCCACCAGCAGAGATCTACAGGGGGGCCCGAGATTT. This codes for CATSRDLQGGPRF.

Points on this clone: The germline gene is not matched at one end of the junction; a read error may be the cause. The sample has other DNA sequences that encode this CDR3 too. The gene calls are TRBV7-7 and TRBJ1-3; D is undetermined. This CDR3 is built from 17 residues. The V gene's germline CDR1 is SSHAT and CDR2 FNYEAQ (reference sequence). CDR3 bases: TGTGCTAGCAGCTTAGTGTGGAGGGCCGGACGGGGAAACACCATATATTTT. Translation gives CASSLVWRAGRGNTIYF.

J is TRBJ1-1 and V is TRBV19; 9 bases are shared with TRBD1. The CDR3 runs to 13 residues. CDR1 is LNHDA, CDR2 SQIVND, per germline (reference sequence). The V gene end was trimmed by 6 bases and the J gene end by 5 bases; junction bases not matched to a gene: 4. CDR3 protein: CASRQGASTEAFF. In DNA, the CDR3 is TGTGCCAGTAGACAGGGGGCTAGTACTGAAGCTTTCTTT.

This clone was seen once. The chain combines TRBV14 with TRBJ1-1; a possible D gene is TRBD1 (5 bases). Per germline, CDR1 SGHDN and CDR2 FVKESK. The CDR3 extends over 16 amino acids. V was trimmed by 3 bases and J by 0 bases, leaving 14 bases between them. CDR3 residues: CASSQFNRNMNTEAFF. The CDR3, as DNA: TGTGCCAGCAGCCAGTTCAACAGGAACATGAACACTGAAGCTTTCTTT.